This is a list of T cell receptor beta chains from one sample in a study of blood T cell repertoires in COVID-19. Using immunoSEQ multiplex PCR, the repertoire was profiled, and TCRdb retains in-frame clones only, with some absent. The repertoire holds 20,000 to 30,000 clones, with about 91% as singletons. The sequenced material came from peripheral blood. These receptors were obtained from a man in his 70s with active COVID-19. CDR3s include the opening cysteine and the closing phenylalanine or tryptophan. The D gene is left open where the match is weak. Some rows have no size entry. The others give once, few or many, or a class for an expanded clone.

clone_size: NA; d_call: NA; j_call: TRBJ2-2; v_call: TRBV2; cdr3_aa: CASSLTGPGELFF; cdr3_nt: TGTGCCAGCAGCCTGACTGGTCCCGGGGAGCTGTTTTTT
clone_size: NA; d_call: NA; j_call: TRBJ2-4; v_call: TRBV6-2/TRBV6-3; cdr3_aa: CASSYSGDIAKNIQYF; cdr3_nt: TGTGCCAGCAGTTACTCCGGGGACATAGCCAAAAACATTCAGTACTTC
clone_size: NA; d_call: NA; j_call: TRBJ2-5; v_call: TRBV30; cdr3_aa: CAWSRETGTQYF; cdr3_nt: TGTGCCTGGAGTAGGGAGACAGGGACCCAGTACTTC
clone_size: NA; d_call: NA; j_call: TRBJ2-5; v_call: TRBV5-1; cdr3_aa: CASIIIPGETQYF; cdr3_nt: TGCGCCAGCATCATCATACCAGGGGAGACCCAGTACTTC
clone_size: NA; d_call: NA; j_call: TRBJ1-1; v_call: TRBV7-6; cdr3_aa: CASSAQQVNTEAFF; cdr3_nt: TGTGCCAGCAGCGCGCAACAGGTGAACACTGAAGCTTTCTTT
clone_size: NA; d_call: TRBD1; j_call: TRBJ1-1; v_call: TRBV7-6; cdr3_aa: CASSVGTGNTEAFF; cdr3_nt: TGTGCCAGCAGCGTCGGGACAGGAAACACTGAAGCTTTCTTT
clone_size: NA; d_call: NA; j_call: TRBJ1-4; v_call: TRBV5-1; cdr3_aa: CASSLLQGTNEKLFF; cdr3_nt: TGCGCCAGCAGCTTGCTCCAGGGGACTAATGAAAAACTGTTTTTT
clone_size: NA; d_call: TRBD1; j_call: TRBJ2-7; v_call: TRBV27; cdr3_aa: CASSWGQGKPSYEQYF; cdr3_nt: TGTGCCAGCAGTTGGGGACAGGGGAAACCCTCCTACGAGCAGTACTTC
clone_size: NA; d_call: TRBD2; j_call: TRBJ2-7; v_call: TRBV7-2; cdr3_aa: CASSLSGVSGSYEQYF; cdr3_nt: TGTGCCAGCAGCCTCTCTGGGGTTAGCGGGAGCTACGAGCAGTACTTC
clone_size: NA; d_call: NA; j_call: TRBJ2-5; v_call: TRBV7-9; cdr3_aa: CASSRRGRQETQYF; cdr3_nt: TGTGCCAGCAGCCGTCGGGGGAGACAAGAGACCCAGTACTTC
clone_size: NA; d_call: TRBD2; j_call: TRBJ2-1; v_call: TRBV6-1; cdr3_aa: CASSAGFYLGEGYNEQFF; cdr3_nt: TGTGCCAGCAGTGCTGGGTTCTATCTGGGGGAGGGTTACAATGAGCAGTTCTTC
clone_size: NA; d_call: NA; j_call: TRBJ2-1; v_call: TRBV18; cdr3_aa: CASSPPSRSDNEQFF; cdr3_nt: TGTGCCAGCTCACCACCATCAAGGAGTGACAATGAGCAGTTCTTC
clone_size: NA; d_call: TRBD1; j_call: TRBJ2-2; v_call: TRBV4-3; cdr3_aa: CASSHRDRGNTGELFF; cdr3_nt: TGCGCCAGCAGCCACAGGGACAGGGGGAACACCGGGGAGCTGTTTTTT
clone_size: NA; d_call: NA; j_call: TRBJ2-3; v_call: TRBV5-4; cdr3_aa: CASSSTIKDTQYF; cdr3_nt: TGTGCCAGCAGCTCGACTATAAAAGATACGCAGTATTTT
clone_size: once; d_call: TRBD2; j_call: TRBJ2-3; v_call: TRBV7-2; cdr3_aa: CASSLRLAGAHQTDTQYF; cdr3_nt: TGTGCCAGCAGCTTACGACTAGCGGGAGCCCACCAGACAGATACGCAGTATTTT
clone_size: NA; d_call: NA; j_call: TRBJ1-5; v_call: TRBV11-2; cdr3_aa: CASSPLGGYSNQPQHF; cdr3_nt: TGTGCCAGCAGCCCGTTGGGGGGATATAGCAATCAGCCCCAGCATTTT
clone_size: NA; d_call: NA; j_call: TRBJ2-7; v_call: TRBV7-8; cdr3_aa: CASSLKGVEQYF; cdr3_nt: TGTGCCAGCAGCCTAAAAGGGGTCGAGCAGTACTTC
clone_size: NA; d_call: TRBD1; j_call: TRBJ2-5; v_call: TRBV7-8; cdr3_aa: CASRGQAELAGYF; cdr3_nt: TGTGCCAGCAGGGGACAGGCAGAGCTCGCTGGGTACTTC
clone_size: NA; d_call: TRBD1; j_call: TRBJ1-2; v_call: TRBV28; cdr3_aa: CASSSPGQGSYGYTF; cdr3_nt: TGTGCCAGCAGTTCACCGGGACAGGGAAGCTATGGCTACACCTTC
clone_size: NA; d_call: TRBD2; j_call: TRBJ2-1; v_call: TRBV28; cdr3_aa: CASSLSGGVYNEQFF; cdr3_nt: TGTGCCAGCAGTTTAAGCGGGGGGGTTTACAATGAGCAGTTCTTC
clone_size: NA; d_call: TRBD2; j_call: TRBJ2-7; v_call: TRBV5-1; cdr3_aa: CASSLAASGRGYEQYF; cdr3_nt: TGCGCCAGCAGCTTGGCAGCTAGCGGGAGGGGATACGAGCAGTACTTC
clone_size: NA; d_call: NA; j_call: TRBJ2-7; v_call: TRBV14; cdr3_aa: CASSKRGYEQYF; cdr3_nt: TGTGCCAGCAGCAAAAGGGGCTACGAGCAGTACTTC
clone_size: NA; d_call: NA; j_call: TRBJ1-1; v_call: TRBV7-9; cdr3_aa: CASSPSSGLVPGTEAFF; cdr3_nt: TGTGCCAGCAGCCCTTCGTCAGGGCTGGTCCCAGGCACTGAAGCTTTCTTT
clone_size: NA; d_call: NA; j_call: TRBJ2-3; v_call: TRBV7-3; cdr3_aa: CASSGGIGTDTQYF; cdr3_nt: TGTGCCAGCTCTGGGGGGATAGGCACAGATACGCAGTATTTT
clone_size: NA; d_call: NA; j_call: TRBJ1-4; v_call: TRBV15; cdr3_aa: CATSRGAVGTTYEKLFF; cdr3_nt: TGTGCCACCAGCAGAGGTGCTGTCGGGACAACATATGAAAAACTGTTTTTT
clone_size: NA; d_call: TRBD2; j_call: TRBJ2-7; v_call: TRBV6-5; cdr3_aa: CASSYGLTGGDYEQYF; cdr3_nt: TGTGCCAGCAGTTACGGTCTAACGGGGGGGGACTACGAGCAGTACTTC
clone_size: NA; d_call: TRBD1; j_call: TRBJ1-4; v_call: TRBV6-5; cdr3_aa: CASSQRPQGWGKLFF; cdr3_nt: TGTGCCAGCAGTCAACGGCCACAGGGGTGGGGAAAACTGTTTTTT
clone_size: NA; d_call: NA; j_call: TRBJ1-6; v_call: TRBV7-9; cdr3_aa: CASTGQEINNSPLHF; cdr3_nt: TGTGCCAGCACCGGACAAGAAATAAATAATTCACCCCTCCACTTT
clone_size: once; d_call: NA; j_call: TRBJ2-3; v_call: TRBV7-8; cdr3_aa: CASSPTRADTQYF; cdr3_nt: TGTGCCAGCAGCCCCACGAGGGCAGATACGCAGTATTTT
clone_size: NA; d_call: NA; j_call: TRBJ1-1; v_call: TRBV19; cdr3_aa: CASSMGGPGAEAFF; cdr3_nt: TGTGCCAGTAGTATGGGAGGGCCGGGGGCTGAAGCTTTCTTT
clone_size: NA; d_call: TRBD1; j_call: TRBJ2-7; v_call: TRBV5-1; cdr3_aa: CASSLIGQGFHEQYF; cdr3_nt: TGCGCCAGCAGCTTGATCGGACAGGGCTTCCACGAGCAGTACTTC
clone_size: NA; d_call: TRBD1; j_call: TRBJ1-1; v_call: TRBV20-1; cdr3_aa: CSALDRSAFF; cdr3_nt: TGCAGTGCGTTGGACAGGTCAGCTTTCTTT
clone_size: once; d_call: NA; j_call: TRBJ2-3; v_call: TRBV6-5; cdr3_aa: CASILGGLDTQYF; cdr3_nt: TGTGCCAGCATTCTAGGAGGGTTGGATACGCAGTATTTT
clone_size: NA; d_call: NA; j_call: TRBJ2-1; v_call: TRBV6-2/TRBV6-3; cdr3_aa: CASSYWQGSYNEQFF; cdr3_nt: TGTGCCAGCAGTTACTGGCAGGGCTCCTACAATGAGCAGTTCTTC
clone_size: NA; d_call: TRBD1; j_call: TRBJ2-7; v_call: TRBV5-6; cdr3_aa: CASSLYQGVCGHEQYF; cdr3_nt: TGTGCCAGCAGCTTATATCAGGGGGTGTGCGGGCACGAGCAGTACTTC
clone_size: NA; d_call: NA; j_call: TRBJ2-1; v_call: TRBV12-3/TRBV12-4; cdr3_aa: CASSFKANEQFF; cdr3_nt: TGTGCCAGCAGTTTTAAAGCGAATGAGCAGTTCTTC
clone_size: NA; d_call: TRBD2; j_call: TRBJ2-2; v_call: TRBV9; cdr3_aa: CASSGPPQTSGPNTGELFF; cdr3_nt: TGTGCCAGCAGCGGGCCCCCCCAGACTAGCGGGCCGAACACCGGGGAGCTGTTTTTT
clone_size: NA; d_call: NA; j_call: TRBJ1-5; v_call: TRBV7-9; cdr3_aa: CASSLDGLPQHF; cdr3_nt: TGTGCCAGCAGCTTAGATGGACTTCCCCAGCATTTT
clone_size: NA; d_call: NA; j_call: TRBJ2-7; v_call: TRBV4-3; cdr3_aa: CASSELPSRYEQYF; cdr3_nt: TGCGCCAGCAGCGAACTACCAAGTCGGTACGAGCAGTACTTC
clone_size: NA; d_call: NA; j_call: TRBJ2-3; v_call: TRBV18; cdr3_aa: CASSPRPLASTQYF; cdr3_nt: TGTGCCAGCTCACCACGCCCTCTAGCTTCTACGCAGTATTTT
clone_size: NA; d_call: NA; j_call: TRBJ2-2; v_call: TRBV12-3/TRBV12-4; cdr3_aa: CASSGFTGELFF; cdr3_nt: TGTGCCAGTTCGGGATTCACCGGGGAGCTGTTTTTT
clone_size: NA; d_call: NA; j_call: TRBJ2-1; v_call: TRBV9; cdr3_aa: CASSVEASPTRGEQFF; cdr3_nt: TGTGCCAGCAGCGTAGAGGCTAGCCCGACTCGTGGGGAGCAGTTCTTC
clone_size: NA; d_call: NA; j_call: TRBJ2-4; v_call: TRBV19; cdr3_aa: CASSIGSLLAPGPKNIQYF; cdr3_nt: TGTGCCAGTAGTATAGGATCCCTACTGGCCCCTGGGCCCAAAAACATTCAGTACTTC
clone_size: NA; d_call: NA; j_call: TRBJ1-5; v_call: TRBV24-1; cdr3_aa: CATSDPLDRDSNQPQHF; cdr3_nt: TGTGCCACCAGTGACCCTCTGGACAGAGATAGCAATCAGCCCCAGCATTTT
clone_size: NA; d_call: NA; j_call: TRBJ1-5; v_call: TRBV6-2/TRBV6-3; cdr3_aa: CASSSYRNQPQHF; cdr3_nt: TGTGCCAGCAGCTCGTACCGGAATCAGCCCCAGCATTTT